This TCR beta chain was sequenced during a study of blood T cells in healthy people across ages. Next came a second PCR, run for about 6 to 11 cycles, which used a sample-barcoded 5' primer along with a J-beta primer mix. From the 5' RACE reads, TCRdb called clonotypes with MiXCR, one entry per CDR3 protein. The sample includes fewer than 650,000 distinct CDR3 sequences, over 25% of them seen just once. In its sample, this clonotype was seen a few times. The length of the CDR3 is 14 residues. The V and J ends lost 5 bases and 6 bases respectively, with 14 bases between them. These data were also reused for a study on T cells of mothers and their children.

The specimen sequenced was blood. This clonotype originated in a boy aged 2 to 9 in good health. The rearrangement links TRBV12-3 or TRBV12-4 to TRBJ1-5; TRBD1 might be the D (6 bases). In nucleotides, the CDR3 is TGTGCCAGCAGTCCACAGGGTCAGGGTCAGCCCCAGCATTTT. Its translation: CASSPQGQGQPQHF.